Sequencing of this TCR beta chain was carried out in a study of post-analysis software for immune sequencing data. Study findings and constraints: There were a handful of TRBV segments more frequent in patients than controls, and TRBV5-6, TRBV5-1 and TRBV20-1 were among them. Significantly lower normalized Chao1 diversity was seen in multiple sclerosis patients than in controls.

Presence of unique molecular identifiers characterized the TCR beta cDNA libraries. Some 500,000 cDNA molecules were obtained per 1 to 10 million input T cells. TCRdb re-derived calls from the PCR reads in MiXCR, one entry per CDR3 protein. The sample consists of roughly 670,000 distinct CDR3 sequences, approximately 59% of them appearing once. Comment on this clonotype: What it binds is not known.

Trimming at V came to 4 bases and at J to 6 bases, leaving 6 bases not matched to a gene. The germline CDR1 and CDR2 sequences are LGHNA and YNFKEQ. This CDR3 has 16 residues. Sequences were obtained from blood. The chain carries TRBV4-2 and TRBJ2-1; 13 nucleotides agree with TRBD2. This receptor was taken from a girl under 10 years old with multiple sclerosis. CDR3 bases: TGTGCCAGCAGCCTTCAAACTAGCGGGGGGGGCAATGAGCAGTTCTTC. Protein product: CASSLQTSGGGNEQFF.